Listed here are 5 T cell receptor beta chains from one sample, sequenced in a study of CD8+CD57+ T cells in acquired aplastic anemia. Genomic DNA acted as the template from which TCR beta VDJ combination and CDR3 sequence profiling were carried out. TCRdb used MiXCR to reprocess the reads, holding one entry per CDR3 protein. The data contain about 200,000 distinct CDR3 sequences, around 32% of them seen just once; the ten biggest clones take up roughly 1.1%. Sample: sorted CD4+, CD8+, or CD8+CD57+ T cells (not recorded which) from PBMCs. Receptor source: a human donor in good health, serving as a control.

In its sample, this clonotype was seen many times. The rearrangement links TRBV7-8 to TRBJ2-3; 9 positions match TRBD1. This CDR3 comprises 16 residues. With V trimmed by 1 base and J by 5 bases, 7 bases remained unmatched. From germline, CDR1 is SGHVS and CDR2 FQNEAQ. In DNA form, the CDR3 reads TGTGCCAGCAGCTTAGAGGGACAGGGATCGGGAGATACGCAGTATTTT. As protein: CASSLEGQGSGDTQYF. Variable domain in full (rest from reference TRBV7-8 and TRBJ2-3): GAGVSQSPRYKVAKRGQDVALRCDPISGHVSLFWYQQALGQGPEFLTYFQNEAQLDKSGLPSDRFFAERPEGSVSTLKIQRTQQEDSAVYLCASSLEGQGSGDTQYFGPGTRLTVL.

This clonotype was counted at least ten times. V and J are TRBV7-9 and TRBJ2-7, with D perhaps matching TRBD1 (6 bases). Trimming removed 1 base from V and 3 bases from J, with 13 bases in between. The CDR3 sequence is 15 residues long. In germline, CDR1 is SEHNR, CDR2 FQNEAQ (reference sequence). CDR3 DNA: TGTGCCAGCAGCTTAGGGAGGACAGATATCTACGAGCAGTACTTC. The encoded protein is CASSLGRTDIYEQYF.

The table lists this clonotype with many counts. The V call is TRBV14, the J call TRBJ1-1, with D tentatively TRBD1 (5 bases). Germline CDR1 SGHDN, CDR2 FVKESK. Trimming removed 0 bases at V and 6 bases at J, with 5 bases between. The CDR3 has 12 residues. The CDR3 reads CASSQDRAEAFF. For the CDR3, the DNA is TGTGCCAGCAGCCAAGACAGGGCTGAAGCTTTCTTT.

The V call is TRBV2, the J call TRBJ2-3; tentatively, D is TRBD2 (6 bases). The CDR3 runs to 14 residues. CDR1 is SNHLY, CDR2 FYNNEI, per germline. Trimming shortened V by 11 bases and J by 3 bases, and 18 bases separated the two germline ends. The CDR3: CAGKAGLATDTQYF. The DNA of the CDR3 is TGTGCCGGCAAGGCGGGACTGGCTACAGATACGCAGTATTTT.

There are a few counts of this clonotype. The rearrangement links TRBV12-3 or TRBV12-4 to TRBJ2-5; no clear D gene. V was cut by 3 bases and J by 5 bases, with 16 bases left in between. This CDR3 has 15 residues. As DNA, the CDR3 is TGTGCCAGCAGTTTGGAATCAAGGGTCGGGGAGACCCAGTACTTC. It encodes CASSLESRVGETQYF.